The rows below give T cell receptor beta chains drawn from one sample of a study of cytomegalovirus exposure and HLA in healthy donors. The protocol was immunoSEQ multiplex PCR, while the TCRdb copy is restricted to in-frame clones and leaves out a portion. The sample yields under 75,000 clones, approximately 95% seen once. Sequencing was performed on PBMCs. Every receptor here comes from a woman under 30 in good health and CMV-seropositive. Each CDR3 is given with its conserved first and last residue. D genes are given only for firm matches. Expanded clones get a size class; other rows say once, few or many, or leave the size out.

CDR3nt | CDR3aa | abundance | j_gene | v_gene | d_gene
TGTGCCAGCAGCCCACAGGACAGAAGCCAAGAGACCCAGTACTTC | CASSPQDRSQETQYF | NA | TRBJ2-5 | TRBV11-2 | NA
TGCGCCAGCAGCCAAGGGCAGGGGGTTCAGTATGAAAAACTGTTTTTT | CASSQGQGVQYEKLFF | NA | TRBJ1-4 | TRBV4-1 | TRBD1
TGTGCCAGCAGTTACTCGACGGGGGGGGCAGGAGATACGCAGTATTTT | CASSYSTGGAGDTQYF | NA | TRBJ2-3 | TRBV6-6 | TRBD2
TGTGCCAGCCGCGGGACTAGCGGGAGTTTTTATCCCCTCTATGAGCAGTTCTTC | CASRGTSGSFYPLYEQFF | NA | TRBJ2-1 | TRBV25-1 | TRBD2
TGTGCCAGCAGAGCAGGGGGAGAGACCCAGTACTTC | CASRAGGETQYF | NA | TRBJ2-5 | TRBV2 | TRBD1
TGTGCCAGCTCCGGGACTCTGAACACCGGGGAGCTGTTTTTT | CASSGTLNTGELFF | NA | TRBJ2-2 | TRBV25-1 | NA
TGTGCCAGCAGCTTTGACTCCGACCACACAGATACGCAGTATTTT | CASSFDSDHTDTQYF | once | TRBJ2-3 | TRBV7-9 | NA
TGTGCCAGCAGCTCCCTAGCGGGGACCAACACAGATACGCAGTATTTT | CASSSLAGTNTDTQYF | NA | TRBJ2-3 | TRBV7-6 | TRBD2
TGTGCCAGCAGCTTAGGGACTACTAGCGGGATGGATACGCAGTATTTT | CASSLGTTSGMDTQYF | NA | TRBJ2-3 | TRBV11-2 | TRBD2
TGCGCCAGCAGCTTGAGGGGGGGCGAGTTTTATTCACCCCTCCACTTT | CASSLRGGEFYSPLHF | NA | TRBJ1-6 | TRBV5-1 | NA
TGTGCCACCAGCAGAGATCTTCGGAGAGCCCAGCATTTT | CATSRDLRRAQHF | NA | TRBJ1-5 | TRBV15 | NA
TGTGCCAGCAGTCCGAGGGGACAGTCCAAAAACATTCAGTACTTC | CASSPRGQSKNIQYF | NA | TRBJ2-4 | TRBV28 | TRBD1
TGTGCCAGCAGCCCCCCCGAGGACAGCTACACAGATACGCAGTATTTT | CASSPPEDSYTDTQYF | NA | TRBJ2-3 | TRBV7-2 | NA
TGTGCCACCAGCACCGGGACAGCAGAGACCCAGTACTTC | CATSTGTAETQYF | once | TRBJ2-5 | TRBV15 | TRBD1
TGTGCCAGCAGTCCTGGGACAGCAAATTCACCCCTCCACTTT | CASSPGTANSPLHF | NA | TRBJ1-6 | TRBV28 | TRBD1
TGCAGCGTGCTTGGACTAGCGGGAGAGCGCACAGATACGCAGTATTTT | CSVLGLAGERTDTQYF | once | TRBJ2-3 | TRBV29-1 | TRBD2
TGTGCCAGCAGACCCACAGGGGGGGGAACTGGGGCCAACGTCCTGACTTTC | CASRPTGGGTGANVLTF | NA | TRBJ2-6 | TRBV5-4 | NA
TGCGCCAGCATCCGCGGGAGAGGTTGGGAGAATGAGCAGTTCTTC | CASIRGRGWENEQFF | once | TRBJ2-1 | TRBV10-2 | TRBD2
TGCGCCAGCAGCCAAGATAACAGGGTTCGACAGCCCCAGCATTTT | CASSQDNRVRQPQHF | once | TRBJ1-5 | TRBV4-3 | NA
TGTGCCAGTAGTCTGGACAGTGGTACTGAAGCTTTCTTT | CASSLDSGTEAFF | once | TRBJ1-1 | TRBV19 | NA
TGTGCCAGCAGCACCGGGACTAGTGGTGCGCAGTATTTT | CASSTGTSGAQYF | NA | TRBJ2-3 | TRBV27 | TRBD2
TGTGCCAGCAGCCCGACAGGGGACTATGGCTACACCTTC | CASSPTGDYGYTF | NA | TRBJ1-2 | TRBV6-5 | TRBD1
TGTGCCAGCAGCCCTTCGTCTGGGGCGCACTATGGCTACACCTTC | CASSPSSGAHYGYTF | NA | TRBJ1-2 | TRBV11-2 | NA
TGTGCCAGCAGTACGGACAGGGGATCGAATACGCAGTATTTT | CASSTDRGSNTQYF | NA | TRBJ2-3 | TRBV11-2 | TRBD1
TGTGCCAGCAGTTTAAGCGGGGGCGATGAGCAGTTCTTC | CASSLSGGDEQFF | NA | TRBJ2-1 | TRBV28 | TRBD2
TGTGCCAGCAGCTTAGAACAGGGTGGGTACGAGCAGTACTTC | CASSLEQGGYEQYF | NA | TRBJ2-7 | TRBV7-2 | NA
TGCAGTGCCCGACAGGGGCCTGAAGCTTTCTTT | CSARQGPEAFF | NA | TRBJ1-1 | TRBV20-1 | TRBD1
TGCGCCAGCAGCGCTGGGACAGGGGGCGGCTTCAACACTGAAGCTTTCTTT | CASSAGTGGGFNTEAFF | NA | TRBJ1-1 | TRBV5-1 | TRBD1
TGCGCCAGCAGCTTGACTGGACAGGGTGATGAAAAACTGTTTTTT | CASSLTGQGDEKLFF | NA | TRBJ1-4 | TRBV5-1 | TRBD1
TGCGCCAGCAGCCGGACAGGGGGGACTGAAGCTTTCTTT | CASSRTGGTEAFF | NA | TRBJ1-1 | TRBV5-1 | TRBD1
TGTGCCAGTAGTATAGCAGCGACAGTCTTCACTGAAGCTTTCTTT | CASSIAATVFTEAFF | NA | TRBJ1-1 | TRBV19 | NA
TGTGCCAGCAGGCGGACTGGCACAGATACGCAGTATTTT | CASRRTGTDTQYF | once | TRBJ2-3 | TRBV7-9 | NA
TGTGCCAGCAGGGGAAGGGGATATTGGGAGACCCAGTACTTC | CASRGRGYWETQYF | NA | TRBJ2-5 | TRBV27 | NA
TGTGCCAGCACGAGTTTGGCAGGGCGGGGTGAAAAACTGTTTTTT | CASTSLAGRGEKLFF | NA | TRBJ1-4 | TRBV28 | NA
TGTGCCAGCAGTGTGGGGGGACTTAACTATGGCTACACCTTC | CASSVGGLNYGYTF | few | TRBJ1-2 | TRBV2 | NA
TGTGCCAGCTCGGGACTAGCGGGGGGGGACCTCGGCACCGGGGAGCTGTTTTTT | CASSGLAGGDLGTGELFF | NA | TRBJ2-2 | TRBV2 | TRBD2
TGTGCCAGCAGCCTAACAGTCACAGATACGCAGTATTTT | CASSLTVTDTQYF | once | TRBJ2-3 | TRBV11-3 | NA
TGTGCCAGCAGCTTGGAGCGCGGGACGAGTGGCTACACCTTC | CASSLERGTSGYTF | once | TRBJ1-2 | TRBV5-6 | NA
TGTGCCAGTAGAGAGGGAAGTACGAACTATGGCTACACCTTC | CASREGSTNYGYTF | NA | TRBJ1-2 | TRBV19 | NA
TGCGCCAGCAGCCAGATCGGACTAGGGGCTGAAGCTTTCTTT | CASSQIGLGAEAFF | NA | TRBJ1-1 | TRBV4-1 | NA
TGTGCCAGCAGCTTGAATAGGGGGAGCTCCTATAATTCACCCCTCCACTTT | CASSLNRGSSYNSPLHF | once | TRBJ1-6 | TRBV5-6 | NA
TGTGCCAGCAATGGACAGGGCCTTTCCTATGGCTACACCTTC | CASNGQGLSYGYTF | NA | TRBJ1-2 | TRBV2 | TRBD1